The source of this T cell receptor beta chain is a study of Ad26.COV2.S vaccination and SARS-CoV-2 variants (dated by TCRdb to about 2021). A note on the overall study: Donors in the vaccine arm were drawn from COV1001, a phase I-IIa trial of Ad26.COV2.S in healthy adults that was multicentre, randomized, double-blind and placebo-controlled. The specificity and breadth of SARS-CoV-2-reactive T cell receptors after Ad26.COV2.S vaccination were assessed by TCRbeta repertoire sequencing. Blinding of investigators to trial group allocation was maintained during experiments and outcome assessment. Ad26.COV2.S was administered intramuscularly at 5 x 10^10 or 1 x 10^11 viral particles, either as a single shot or as two shots given 56 days apart. A total of some 30 samples were included in the TCR-sequenced set, comprising around 19 Ad26.COV2.S vaccine recipients, 5 placebo recipients and 8 SARS-CoV-2 convalescent individuals. Trial participants were randomized into five groups of five: low-dose or high-dose Ad26.COV2.S given once or twice, or placebo on both occasions. Summary of the overall study and its limitations: It was noted by the authors that total T cell responses may have been underestimated by the TCR breadth and depth analyses. Spike-specific TCR breadth was higher in Ad26.COV2.S recipients than in placebo recipients (P = 0.0014). The study lacked the statistical power to compare responses across vaccine doses or regimens. Substantial breadth of spike-specific CD8+ and CD4+ T cell responses was reported after vaccination. Vaccine and placebo recipients had comparable non-spike TCR breadth, which fits with the vaccine containing only spike.

Details on this clone: Its antigen remains unidentified. One base away there is no much larger clone; base qualities are not given.

From V the trimming removes 8 bases and from J it removes 7 bases, while the gene matches leave 5 bases of the junction unaccounted for. Including the terminal cysteine and phenylalanine, the CDR3 comprises 14 residues. The entry retains the CDR3 DNA only, 42 bases that are in frame from base 1. As encoded in the germline V gene, CDR1 is SNHLY while CDR2 is FYNNEI. TCRbeta CDR3 regions were sequenced with the immunoSEQ Assay. After extraction, genomic DNA underwent amplification by bias-controlled multiplex PCR, followed by high-throughput sequencing. Per the authors' processing: To quantify the absolute abundance of every unique TCRbeta CDR3 region, sequences were collapsed and filtered. Usable DNA was measured by amplifying reference genes present in all nucleated cells, and TCRbeta template counts were normalized to that usable DNA to estimate T cell fraction. Repertoire TCRs were annotated as SARS-CoV-2-specific when V gene, CDR3 amino acid sequence and J gene were exactly matched to a known reactive TCR set. The reference SARS-CoV-2 TCR set was obtained from MIRA and was filtered for enrichment in COVID-19-positive ImmuneCODE repertoires, whereby public or cross-reactive TCRs were removed. Using the MIRA antigens, annotated TCRs were further analysed by specific ORF or by position within an ORF. Breadth was defined as the number of annotated unique rearrangements divided by the total number of unique productive rearrangements, and depth was defined as the summed frequency of the annotated unique rearrangements. Two-sided Wilcoxon rank-sum tests were applied when comparing TCR breadth between groups. TCRdb stores this immuneACCESS table with in-frame sequences only. Part of the clones is absent; in the studies checked, under half of the shortfall reflects unresolved V genes, and no reason is known for the rest. The V and J calls and clone size were taken over from that table, and D and trimming were inferred from the DNA. The sample table shows 250,000 to 300,000 clones, and around 87% are seen once. The leading ten clones occupy roughly 3.5% of the sample.

In the paper's terms, the treatment or condition label means: roughly 20 received Ad26.COV2.S at low or high dose, single or two shots; 5 received placebo; per-sample allocation not given. For vaccine and placebo recipients, repertoires were sequenced using samples collected on day 63 after the first injection. In Cohort 1b, roughly 25 adults aged 18-55 years were enrolled at a single site in Boston, USA, between 29 July and 7 August 2020. Ad26.COV2.S was a replication-incompetent adenovirus type 26 vector that expressed a prefusion-stabilized SARS-CoV-2 spike protein derived from the original Wuhan strain.

The rearranged chain carries TRBV2 and TRBJ2-2, with TRBD2 matching 12 junction bases. The material was peripheral blood, obtained in a trial of Ad26.COV2.S vaccine versus placebo. This TCR was recovered from a person between 18 and 59 years old who received the Ad26.COV2.S COVID-19 vaccine or a placebo. The CDR3 region reads CASRLAGVHGELFF. The nucleotide sequence reads TGTGCCAGCCGACTAGCGGGAGTCCACGGGGAGCTGTTTTTT.